Listed below are T cell receptor beta chains from one sample, sequenced in a study of long-term antiretroviral therapy in people with HIV. The protocol was immunoSEQ multiplex PCR, while the TCRdb copy is restricted to in-frame clones and leaves out a portion. Among some 17,000 clones listed, more than 75% were seen once. This sample comprised unsorted PBMCs, obtained 0.1 years before starting antiretroviral therapy. The receptors stem from a man aged 18 to 29 with HIV. Both conserved end residues are part of each CDR3. Each record gives: J gene, V gene, D gene, clone size, CDR3 protein, CDR3 DNA. The D gene is left open where the match is weak. Where a row states a size, it is once, few, many or the class of an expanded clone; other rows omit it.

>TRBJ2-7|TRBV2|NA|NA
CASSDRGYLSYEQYF
TGTGCCAGCAGTGACAGAGGCTACCTTTCCTACGAGCAGTACTTC
>TRBJ2-1|TRBV18|TRBD1|NA
CASSPPTGWNEQFF
TGTGCCAGCTCACCACCGACAGGGTGGAATGAGCAGTTCTTC
>TRBJ2-7|TRBV2|NA|few
CASTPAGNSYEQYF
TGTGCCAGCACCCCCGCGGGGAACTCCTACGAGCAGTACTTC
>TRBJ2-7|TRBV19|TRBD1|NA
CASRQGNSYEQYF
TGTGCCAGTAGACAGGGGAATTCCTACGAGCAGTACTTC
>TRBJ1-6|TRBV13|NA|NA
CASSIIFSPLHF
TGTGCCAGCAGCATCATATTTTCACCCCTCCACTTT
>TRBJ2-3|TRBV5-6|TRBD1|NA
CASSLVGVPGQGDEDTQYF
TGTGCCAGCAGCTTGGTTGGAGTACCGGGACAGGGTGATGAAGATACGCAGTATTTT
>TRBJ1-2|TRBV7-3|NA|NA
CASSLSGSPGGYTF
TGTGCCAGCAGCTTAAGTGGTTCCCCGGGGGGCTACACCTTC
>TRBJ2-3|TRBV4-2|NA|few
CASSQGEYTQYF
TGTGCCAGCAGCCAAGGGGAGTATACGCAGTATTTT
>TRBJ2-7|TRBV5-5|TRBD2|NA
CASSWTSGSYEQYF
TGTGCCAGCAGCTGGACTAGCGGCTCCTACGAGCAGTACTTC
>TRBJ1-2|TRBV11-2|NA|NA
CASSLEGTNYGYTF
TGTGCCAGCAGCTTAGAGGGCACCAACTATGGCTACACCTTC
>TRBJ2-7|TRBV5-6|NA|NA
CASSQQAPPDADEQYF
TGTGCCAGCAGCCAACAGGCACCCCCCGACGCGGACGAGCAGTACTTC
>TRBJ2-7|TRBV28|TRBD2|once
CASSLGTSRLYEQYF
TGTGCCAGCAGTTTAGGGACTAGCCGCCTCTACGAGCAGTACTTC
>TRBJ1-6|TRBV6-1|NA|NA
CARQDGPGGTLHF
TGTGCCAGGCAGGACGGGCCTGGGGGGACCCTCCACTTT
>TRBJ1-1|TRBV7-2|NA|NA
CASSLAGMRPNTEAFF
TGTGCCAGCAGCTTAGCGGGTATGAGACCGAACACTGAAGCTTTCTTT
>TRBJ2-5|TRBV7-9|TRBD2|NA
CASSSTSGAQETQYF
TGTGCCAGCAGCTCGACTAGCGGGGCGCAAGAGACCCAGTACTTC
>TRBJ2-7|TRBV28|TRBD2|NA
CASRNSGGAREQYF
TGTGCCAGCAGGAATAGCGGGGGGGCCCGCGAGCAGTACTTC
>TRBJ1-2|TRBV14|TRBD1|NA
CASSTRDRAGYGYTF
TGTGCCAGCAGCACCCGGGACAGGGCTGGCTATGGCTACACCTTC
>TRBJ2-1|TRBV15|NA|few
CATRLGRGKRVDEQFF
TGTGCCACCAGGTTGGGGAGGGGGAAGCGCGTTGATGAGCAGTTCTTC
>TRBJ2-2|TRBV5-1|NA|NA
CASSFGGFANTGELFF
TGCGCCAGCAGCTTTGGGGGATTCGCGAACACCGGGGAGCTGTTTTTT
>TRBJ2-1|TRBV28|TRBD2|NA
CASSFSGGYNEQFF
TGTGCCAGCAGTTTTAGCGGGGGGTACAATGAGCAGTTCTTC
>TRBJ1-5|TRBV2|NA|NA
CASRDNRGFNQPQHF
TGTGCCAGCAGGGACAATAGGGGATTCAATCAGCCCCAGCATTTT
>TRBJ1-1|TRBV4-3|NA|few
CASSQVAGANTEAFF
TGCGCCAGCAGCCAAGTGGCAGGGGCGAACACTGAAGCTTTCTTT
>TRBJ1-6|TRBV9|TRBD1|NA
CASSTPLTGGEQPLHF
TGTGCCAGCAGCACCCCCTTGACAGGGGGCGAGCAACCCCTCCACTTT
>TRBJ1-3|TRBV2|NA|NA
CASSDSARASGNTIYF
TGTGCCAGCAGTGACTCTGCCAGGGCCTCTGGAAACACCATATATTTT
>TRBJ2-1|TRBV5-1|NA|NA
CASSHNNEQFF
TGCGCCAGCAGCCATAACAATGAGCAGTTCTTC
>TRBJ1-2|TRBV28|NA|NA
CASSTGQNYGYTF
TGTGCCAGCAGTACGGGCCAAAACTATGGCTACACCTTC
>TRBJ1-1|TRBV5-6|NA|NA
CASSPGTGTNTEAFF
TGTGCCAGCAGCCCGGGAACAGGGACTAACACTGAAGCTTTCTTT
>TRBJ1-2|TRBV6-1|TRBD1|NA
CASSGISGTGTHGYTF
TGTGCCAGCAGTGGAATCTCCGGGACAGGGACTCACGGCTACACCTTC
>TRBJ2-7|TRBV18|TRBD1|once
CASSPPGDRGYEQYF
TGTGCCAGCTCACCACCGGGGGACAGGGGCTACGAGCAGTACTTC
>TRBJ2-3|TRBV5-1|TRBD2|NA
CASSPTGTSGGTDTQYF
TGCGCCAGCAGTCCTACCGGGACTAGCGGGGGAACAGATACGCAGTATTTT
>TRBJ1-2|TRBV7-8|NA|few
CASSLAAQGMGLGGYTF
TGTGCCAGCAGCTTAGCTGCCCAGGGGATGGGCCTAGGTGGCTACACCTTC
>TRBJ2-3|TRBV19|TRBD2|once
CASRVGASGGSTDTQYF
TGTGCCAGTCGAGTAGGGGCTAGCGGGGGAAGCACAGATACGCAGTATTTT
>TRBJ2-1|TRBV30|TRBD2|once
CAWSARLAGGPSYNEQFF
TGTGCCTGGAGTGCCCGACTAGCGGGGGGGCCTTCCTACAATGAGCAGTTCTTC
>TRBJ2-1|TRBV2|NA|once
CASMSGGPNEQFF
TGTGCCAGCATGAGTGGTGGCCCCAATGAGCAGTTCTTC
>TRBJ2-1|TRBV14|NA|NA
CASSQGQVRAGIDYNEQFF
TGTGCCAGCAGCCAAGGACAGGTCCGAGCGGGAATTGACTACAATGAGCAGTTCTTC
>TRBJ1-4|TRBV18|TRBD1|NA
CASSPGTEINEKLFF
TGTGCCAGCTCACCAGGGACAGAGATTAATGAAAAACTGTTTTTT
>TRBJ1-2|TRBV7-2|TRBD1|NA
CASSSWTGGYGYTF
TGTGCCAGCAGCTCCTGGACAGGGGGGTATGGCTACACCTTC
>TRBJ2-6|TRBV5-8|NA|NA
CASSLLGSRTDSGANVLTF
TGTGCCAGCAGCTTGCTAGGGAGCAGGACGGACTCTGGGGCCAACGTCCTGACTTTC
>TRBJ2-1|TRBV4-1|TRBD2|NA
CASSLRTTSGAYNEQFF
TGCGCCAGCAGCCTACGAACCACTAGCGGAGCATACAATGAGCAGTTCTTC
>TRBJ2-3|TRBV30|TRBD2|NA
CAWSVLAGSDTQYF
TGTGCCTGGAGTGTACTAGCGGGGTCTGATACGCAGTATTTT
>TRBJ2-7|TRBV19|TRBD2|once
CATGRGFYEQYF
TGTGCCACCGGGAGGGGTTTCTACGAGCAGTACTTC
>TRBJ1-1|TRBV6-5|NA|NA
CASRGVRTEAFF
TGTGCCAGCAGAGGGGTCCGCACTGAAGCTTTCTTT
>TRBJ1-1|TRBV6-5|NA|NA
CASSRHPRAEAFF
TGTGCCAGCAGTAGACACCCTAGGGCTGAAGCTTTCTTT
>TRBJ2-1|TRBV7-9|NA|NA
CASSKEVGQFF
TGTGCCAGCAGCAAAGAGGTCGGGCAGTTCTTC
>TRBJ1-2|TRBV30|NA|NA
CAWTWEGVYGYTF
TGTGCCTGGACTTGGGAGGGGGTCTATGGCTACACCTTC
>TRBJ2-1|TRBV18|NA|NA
CASSLGQKTNNEQFF
TGTGCCAGCTCTCTCGGACAGAAAACTAACAATGAGCAGTTCTTC
>TRBJ1-5|TRBV6-4|TRBD1|NA
CASSQGAYNQPQHF
TGTGCCAGCAGTCAGGGGGCTTACAATCAGCCCCAGCATTTT
>TRBJ1-1|TRBV7-6|NA|NA
CASSLEGRENTEAFF
TGTGCCAGCAGCTTAGAGGGGCGGGAGAACACTGAAGCTTTCTTT
>TRBJ2-3|TRBV29-1|NA|once
CSGPRAPTRASQYF
TGCAGCGGGCCCCGGGCCCCCACACGGGCCTCGCAGTATTTT
>TRBJ2-1|TRBV5-5|NA|once
CASSLAIDSIYNEQFF
TGTGCCAGCAGCTTGGCCATTGACAGCATCTACAATGAGCAGTTCTTC
>TRBJ1-5|TRBV7-2|TRBD1|NA
CASSSGTVYSNQPQHF
TGTGCCAGCAGCTCCGGGACAGTTTATAGCAATCAGCCCCAGCATTTT
>TRBJ1-3|TRBV5-1|NA|NA
CASSPGTRAGNTIYF
TGCGCCAGCAGTCCCGGGACACGGGCTGGAAACACCATATATTTT
>TRBJ2-5|TRBV5-1|NA|NA
CASTYGYGRSGTQYF
TGCGCCAGCACCTACGGGTACGGACGTTCGGGGACCCAGTACTTC
>TRBJ1-4|TRBV4-3|NA|NA
CASSQEATVGEKLFF
TGCGCCAGCAGCCAAGAGGCAACCGTAGGGGAAAAACTGTTTTTT
>TRBJ1-2|TRBV10-3|NA|NA
CAISEPLTGGYGYTF
TGTGCCATCAGTGAACCCCTTACAGGAGGCTATGGCTACACCTTC
>TRBJ2-7|TRBV20-1|NA|NA
CSARLGYEQYF
TGCAGTGCTAGGTTAGGCTACGAGCAGTACTTC
>TRBJ2-7|TRBV7-2|NA|NA
CASSLGLATHHF
TGTGCCAGCAGCTTAGGTTTGGCGACGCACCACTTC